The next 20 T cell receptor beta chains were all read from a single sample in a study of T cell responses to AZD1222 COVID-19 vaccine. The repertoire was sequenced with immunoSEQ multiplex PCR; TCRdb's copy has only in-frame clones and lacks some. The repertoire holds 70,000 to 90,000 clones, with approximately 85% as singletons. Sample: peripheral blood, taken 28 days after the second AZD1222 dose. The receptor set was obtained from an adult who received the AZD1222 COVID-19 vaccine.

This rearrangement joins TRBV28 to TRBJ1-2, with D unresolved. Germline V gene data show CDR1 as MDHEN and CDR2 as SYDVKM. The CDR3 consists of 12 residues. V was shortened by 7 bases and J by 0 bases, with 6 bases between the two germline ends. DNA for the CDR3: TGTGCCAGCAAGGATGCTAACTATGGCTACACCTTC. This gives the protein CASKDANYGYTF.

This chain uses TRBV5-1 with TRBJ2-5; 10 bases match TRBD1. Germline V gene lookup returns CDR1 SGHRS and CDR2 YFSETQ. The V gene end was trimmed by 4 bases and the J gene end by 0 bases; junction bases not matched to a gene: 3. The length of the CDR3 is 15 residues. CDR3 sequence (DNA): TGCGCCAGCAGCCAGGGGACAGGGGACCAAGAGACCCAGTACTTC. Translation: CASSQGTGDQETQYF.

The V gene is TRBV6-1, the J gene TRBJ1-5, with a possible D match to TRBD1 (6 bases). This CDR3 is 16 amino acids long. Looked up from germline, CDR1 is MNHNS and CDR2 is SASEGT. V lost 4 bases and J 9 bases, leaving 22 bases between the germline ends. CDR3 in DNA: TGTGCCAGCAGTGTGACAGGTGTCGGGTCCAAGGCGCCCCAGCATTTT. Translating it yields CASSVTGVGSKAPQHF.

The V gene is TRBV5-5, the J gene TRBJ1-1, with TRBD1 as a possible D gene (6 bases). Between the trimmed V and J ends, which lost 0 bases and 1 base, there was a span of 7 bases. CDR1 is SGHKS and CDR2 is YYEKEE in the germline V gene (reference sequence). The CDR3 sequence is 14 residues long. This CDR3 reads CASSLDRANTEAFF. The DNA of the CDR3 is TGTGCCAGCAGCTTGGACAGGGCGAACACTGAAGCTTTCTTT.

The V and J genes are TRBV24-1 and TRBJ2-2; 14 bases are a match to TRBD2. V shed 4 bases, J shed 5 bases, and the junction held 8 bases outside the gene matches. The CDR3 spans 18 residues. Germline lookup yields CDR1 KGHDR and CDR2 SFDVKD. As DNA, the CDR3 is TGTGCCACCAGTGACCCGCCGGGACTAGCGGGAGTTACCGGGGAGCTGTTTTTT. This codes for CATSDPPGLAGVTGELFF.

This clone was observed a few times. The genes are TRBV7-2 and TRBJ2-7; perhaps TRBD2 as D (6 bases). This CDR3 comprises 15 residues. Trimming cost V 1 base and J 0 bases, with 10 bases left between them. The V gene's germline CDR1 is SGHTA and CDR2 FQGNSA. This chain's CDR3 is CASSLGGGNSYEQYF. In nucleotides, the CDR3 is TGTGCCAGCAGCTTAGGGGGAGGCAACTCCTACGAGCAGTACTTC.

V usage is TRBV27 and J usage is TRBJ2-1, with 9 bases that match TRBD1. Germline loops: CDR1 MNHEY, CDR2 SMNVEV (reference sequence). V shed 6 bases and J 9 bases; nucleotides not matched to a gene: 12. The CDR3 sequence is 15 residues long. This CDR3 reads CASSRTLQGAPEQFF. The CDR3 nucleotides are TGTGCCAGCAGCCGAACACTACAGGGGGCGCCTGAGCAGTTCTTC.

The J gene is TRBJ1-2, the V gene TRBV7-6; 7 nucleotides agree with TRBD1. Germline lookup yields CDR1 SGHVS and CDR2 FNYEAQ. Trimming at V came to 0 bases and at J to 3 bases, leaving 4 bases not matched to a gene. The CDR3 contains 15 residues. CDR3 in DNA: TGTGCCAGCAGCTTAGCGGGGACAGCAGACTATGGCTACACCTTC. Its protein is CASSLAGTADYGYTF.

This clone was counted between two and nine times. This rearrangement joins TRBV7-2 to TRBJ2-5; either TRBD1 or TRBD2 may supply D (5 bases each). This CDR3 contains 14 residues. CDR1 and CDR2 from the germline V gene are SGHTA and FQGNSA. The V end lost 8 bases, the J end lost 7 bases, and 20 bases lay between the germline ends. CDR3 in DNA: TGTGCCAGCTGTCGGGACGGATTTGTTGGGACCCAGTACTTC. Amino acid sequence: CASCRDGFVGTQYF.

The CDR3 loop reads CAWSIPGTLENEQFF. The DNA of the CDR3 is TGTGCCTGGAGCATTCCCGGGACCCTGGAAAATGAGCAGTTCTTC. The chain couples TRBV30 to TRBJ2-1; tentatively, D is TRBD1 or TRBD2 (5 bases each). The CDR3 is made up of 15 amino acids. V was cut by 3 bases and J by 7 bases, with 19 bases left in between. Germline CDR1 and CDR2: GTSNPN and SVGIG (reference sequence).

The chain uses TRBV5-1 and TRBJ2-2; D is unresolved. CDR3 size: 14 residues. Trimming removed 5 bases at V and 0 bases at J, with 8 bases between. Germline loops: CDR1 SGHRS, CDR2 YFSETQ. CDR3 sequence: CASRTYTNTGELFF. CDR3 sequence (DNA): TGCGCCAGCAGAACGTACACGAACACCGGGGAGCTGTTTTTT.

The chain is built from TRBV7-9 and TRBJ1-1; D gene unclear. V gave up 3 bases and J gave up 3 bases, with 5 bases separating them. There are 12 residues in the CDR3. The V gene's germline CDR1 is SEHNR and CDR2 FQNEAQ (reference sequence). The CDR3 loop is CASSFSDTEAFF. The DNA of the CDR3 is TGTGCCAGCAGCTTCTCAGACACTGAAGCTTTCTTT.

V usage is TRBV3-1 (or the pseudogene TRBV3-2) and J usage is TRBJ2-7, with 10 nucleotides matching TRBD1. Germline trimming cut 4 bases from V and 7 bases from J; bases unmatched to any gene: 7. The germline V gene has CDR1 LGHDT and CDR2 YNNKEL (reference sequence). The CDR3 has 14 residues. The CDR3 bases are TGTGCCAGCAGCCTACGGGACAGGGGACCTGAGCAGTACTTC. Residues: CASSLRDRGPEQYF.

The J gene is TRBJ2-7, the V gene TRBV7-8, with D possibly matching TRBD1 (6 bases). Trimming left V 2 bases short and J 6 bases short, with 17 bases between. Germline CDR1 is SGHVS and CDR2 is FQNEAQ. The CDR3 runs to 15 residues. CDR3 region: CASSLRGQYGLEQYV. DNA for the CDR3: TGTGCCAGCAGCTTACGGGGACAATACGGTCTCGAGCAGTACGTC.

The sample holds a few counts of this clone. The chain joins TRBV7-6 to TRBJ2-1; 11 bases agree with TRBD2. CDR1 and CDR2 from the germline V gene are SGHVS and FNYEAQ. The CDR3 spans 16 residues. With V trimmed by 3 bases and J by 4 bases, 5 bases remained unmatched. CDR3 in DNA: TGTGCCAGCAGCTTTGAGGCTAGCGGGGGGTACAATGAGCAGTTCTTC. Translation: CASSFEASGGYNEQFF.

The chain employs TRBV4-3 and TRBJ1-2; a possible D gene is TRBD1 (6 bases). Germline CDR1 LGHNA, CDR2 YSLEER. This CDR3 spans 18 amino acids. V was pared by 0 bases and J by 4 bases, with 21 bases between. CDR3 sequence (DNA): TGCGCCAGCAGCCAAGAAGGGGGACACCGGACCTACGGCTATGGCTACACCTTC. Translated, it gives CASSQEGGHRTYGYGYTF.

CDR3 loop: CASMPLGGRDSNEQFF. CDR3 coding DNA: TGCGCCAGCATGCCCTTGGGGGGGAGAGACTCTAATGAGCAGTTCTTC. This chain connects TRBV5-1 to TRBJ2-1; 7 nucleotides agree with TRBD2. The CDR3 totals 16 residues. Germline CDR1 reads SGHRS; CDR2 reads YFSETQ. The V segment lost 6 bases and the J segment 7 bases; nucleotides outside the gene matches: 16.

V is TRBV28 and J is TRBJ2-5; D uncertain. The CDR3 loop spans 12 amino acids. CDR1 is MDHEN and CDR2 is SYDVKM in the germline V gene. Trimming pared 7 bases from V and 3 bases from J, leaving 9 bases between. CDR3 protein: CASMSTKETQYF. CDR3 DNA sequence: TGTGCCAGCATGAGTACCAAAGAGACCCAGTACTTC.

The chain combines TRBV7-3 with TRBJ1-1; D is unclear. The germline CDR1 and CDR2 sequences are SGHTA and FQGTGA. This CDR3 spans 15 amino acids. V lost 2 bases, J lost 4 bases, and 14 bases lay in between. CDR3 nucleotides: TGTGCCAGCAGCTTATCAGAGGGAGCCTTCACTGAAGCTTTCTTT. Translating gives CASSLSEGAFTEAFF.

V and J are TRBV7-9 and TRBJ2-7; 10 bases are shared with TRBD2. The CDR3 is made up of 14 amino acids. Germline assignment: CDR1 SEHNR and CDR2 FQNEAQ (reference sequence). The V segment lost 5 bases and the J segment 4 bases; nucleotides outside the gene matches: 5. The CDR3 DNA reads TGTGCCAGCAGCAGGACTAGCGGTCGGTACGAGCAGTACTTC. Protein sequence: CASSRTSGRYEQYF.